This T cell receptor beta chain comes out of a study of cytomegalovirus exposure and HLA in healthy donors. Study findings and constraints: A later analysis reportedly found fewer N-insertions in an Asian-associated ancestry cluster than the approximately 670-donor mean. Later analysis associated a missense DCLRE1C variant with TCR beta V- and J-gene trimming. Excluded: some indistinguishable V segments such as TRBV6-2 and TRBV6-3.

The V and J ends lost 6 bases and 2 bases respectively, with 16 bases between them. The CDR3 is made up of 15 amino acids. Looked up from germline, CDR1 is LNHDA and CDR2 is SQIVND (reference sequence). 13 Jbeta primers and 60 Vbeta primers were used for the PCR. Assay: immunoSEQ multiplex PCR; the TCRdb copy retains only in-frame clones and omits some. The profile shows about 100,000 clones, roughly 74% of them singletons. About this clone itself: What it recognizes is unknown.

The specimen was PBMCs. The V gene is TRBV19, the J gene TRBJ1-2; D unclear. The TCR comes from a woman aged 35 to 49 in good health and CMV-seronegative. The CDR3 here is CASSLQPRVNYGYTF. The CDR3 nucleotides read TGTGCCAGTAGCCTCCAACCCCGCGTGAACTATGGCTACACCTTC.